This is a list of T cell receptor beta chains from one sample in a study of T-cell memory formation after mild COVID-19. TCRdb used MiXCR to reprocess the 5' RACE reads, holding one entry per CDR3 protein. The sample contains under 300,000 distinct CDR3 sequences, roughly 18% of which appear only once. Sequenced material: PBMCs or a T cell subset sorted from them (not recorded which). The origin of the receptors is a man younger than 30 who had mild COVID-19 (a few samples of this study predate the infection). Cell type and time point are not known. The CDR3 runs from the conserved cysteine through the conserved F or W. A D gene is named only where the DNA matches it firmly. Rows give clone size only sometimes, using once, few, many, or a class for an expanded clone.

v_call: TRBV5-1; clone_size: few; d_call: NA; j_call: TRBJ1-1; cdr3_nt: TGCGCCAGCAGCTTGTTTTCGGCGGACACTGAAGCTTTCTTT; cdr3_aa: CASSLFSADTEAFF
v_call: TRBV4-1; clone_size: few; d_call: TRBD2; j_call: TRBJ2-6; cdr3_nt: TGCGCCAGCAGCCAAGGGGAGGGGATCTCTGGGGCCAACGTCCTGACTTTC; cdr3_aa: CASSQGEGISGANVLTF
v_call: TRBV2; clone_size: NA; d_call: TRBD1; j_call: TRBJ2-3; cdr3_nt: TGTGCCAGCAGTGAAGCGAGCTGGGGGACAGGGAGTGCAGATACGCAGTATTTT; cdr3_aa: CASSEASWGTGSADTQYF
v_call: TRBV10-1; clone_size: NA; d_call: TRBD2; j_call: TRBJ2-3; cdr3_nt: TGCGCCAGCAGTGAAGGGGCCAGCGGGGCCTGGGGGGATACGCAGTATTTT; cdr3_aa: CASSEGASGAWGDTQYF
v_call: TRBV27; clone_size: few; d_call: TRBD1; j_call: TRBJ1-6; cdr3_nt: TGTGCCAGCAGCGTGACAGGGGGATCGGGGTCACCCCTCCACTTT; cdr3_aa: CASSVTGGSGSPLHF
v_call: TRBV9; clone_size: few; d_call: NA; j_call: TRBJ2-5; cdr3_nt: TGTGCCAGCAGCGTTGCCGAAGGGGGGGGCCTAAAGACCCAGTACTTC; cdr3_aa: CASSVAEGGGLKTQYF
v_call: TRBV2; clone_size: NA; d_call: NA; j_call: TRBJ2-5; cdr3_nt: TGTGCCAGCAGTGAAGCGCGCCAGGAAGAGACCCAGTACTTC; cdr3_aa: CASSEARQEETQYF
v_call: TRBV3-1; clone_size: few; d_call: TRBD1; j_call: TRBJ2-1; cdr3_nt: TGTGCCAGCAGCGAATCACGGACAGGGGGCAGTGAGCAGTTCTTC; cdr3_aa: CASSESRTGGSEQFF
v_call: TRBV28; clone_size: NA; d_call: TRBD1; j_call: TRBJ1-2; cdr3_nt: TGTGCCAGCAGTTTGAGAAGAGGCGGGACAGGGGGCGCGGCCCAGAATGGCTACACCTTC; cdr3_aa: CASSLRRGGTGGAAQNGYTF
v_call: TRBV6-6; clone_size: many; d_call: TRBD1; j_call: TRBJ2-5; cdr3_nt: TGTGCCAGCAGTCAACGGACAGGTCCCGGAGAGACCCAGTACTTC; cdr3_aa: CASSQRTGPGETQYF
v_call: TRBV20-1; clone_size: NA; d_call: TRBD2; j_call: TRBJ2-3; cdr3_nt: TGCAGTGCCCCTATGGTGCGGGGGGGCACAGATACGCAGTATTTT; cdr3_aa: CSAPMVRGGTDTQYF
v_call: TRBV24-1; clone_size: NA; d_call: NA; j_call: TRBJ1-1; cdr3_nt: TGTGCCACCCAACAGGGATACAACACTGAAGCTTTCTTT; cdr3_aa: CATQQGYNTEAFF
v_call: TRBV27; clone_size: few; d_call: NA; j_call: TRBJ1-1; cdr3_nt: TGTGCCAGCAGTCCCGTCGGGAACACTGAAGCTTTCTTT; cdr3_aa: CASSPVGNTEAFF
v_call: TRBV20-1; clone_size: NA; d_call: TRBD2; j_call: TRBJ2-3; cdr3_nt: TGCAGTGCTAGATCTAGCGGGGGGGATACGCAGTATTTT; cdr3_aa: CSARSSGGDTQYF
v_call: TRBV6-2/TRBV6-3; clone_size: NA; d_call: TRBD2; j_call: TRBJ2-7; cdr3_nt: TGTGCCAGCGCGGGGGGCCGAACCTACGAGCAGTACTTC; cdr3_aa: CASAGGRTYEQYF
v_call: TRBV4-2; clone_size: NA; d_call: NA; j_call: TRBJ1-2; cdr3_nt: TGTGCCAGCAGCCAAGTACCTCCGGGCAGCAGCTTCCACTATGGCTACACCTTC; cdr3_aa: CASSQVPPGSSFHYGYTF
v_call: TRBV28; clone_size: NA; d_call: NA; j_call: TRBJ2-5; cdr3_nt: TGTGCCAGCAGTCCTCAGGGGGGTCCATTTCAAGAGACCCAGTACTTC; cdr3_aa: CASSPQGGPFQETQYF
v_call: TRBV12-5; clone_size: few; d_call: NA; j_call: TRBJ1-5; cdr3_nt: TGTGCTAGTGGTTTGGGCAGGGCGTCCAATCAGCCCCAGCATTTT; cdr3_aa: CASGLGRASNQPQHF
v_call: TRBV11-2; clone_size: NA; d_call: NA; j_call: TRBJ1-4; cdr3_nt: TGTGCCAGCAGCTTAGCCGGAGGGTCCGGGGGAGGTTCTAATGAAAAACTGTTTTTT; cdr3_aa: CASSLAGGSGGGSNEKLFF
v_call: TRBV6-1; clone_size: many; d_call: TRBD2; j_call: TRBJ2-3; cdr3_nt: TGTGCCAGCCGCGGGGGAACAGATACGCAGTATTTT; cdr3_aa: CASRGGTDTQYF
v_call: TRBV19; clone_size: many; d_call: NA; j_call: TRBJ2-7; cdr3_nt: TGTGCCAGTAGTCAACGGGCCGCAGGCGGGCAGTACTTC; cdr3_aa: CASSQRAAGGQYF
v_call: TRBV7-2; clone_size: few; d_call: NA; j_call: TRBJ1-2; cdr3_nt: TGTGCCAGCAGCCCAGACCCGAGGGGCTACACCTTC; cdr3_aa: CASSPDPRGYTF
v_call: TRBV4-3; clone_size: NA; d_call: NA; j_call: TRBJ1-1; cdr3_nt: TGCGCCAGCAGCCAAGGGGCCGGGGCGTCAAACACTGAAGCTTTCTTT; cdr3_aa: CASSQGAGASNTEAFF
v_call: TRBV12-3/TRBV12-4; clone_size: NA; d_call: NA; j_call: TRBJ2-5; cdr3_nt: TGTGCCAGCACCCGACTAGATCGGGGGACCCAGTACTTC; cdr3_aa: CASTRLDRGTQYF
v_call: TRBV4-1; clone_size: few; d_call: NA; j_call: TRBJ1-5; cdr3_nt: TGCGCCAGCACTCAGGGCCCTTCCAGGCAGCCCCAGCATTTT; cdr3_aa: CASTQGPSRQPQHF
v_call: TRBV6-6; clone_size: NA; d_call: NA; j_call: TRBJ2-3; cdr3_nt: TGTGCCAGCAGTTACTCGAGACAGGTTGCTAGCACAGATACGCAGTATTTT; cdr3_aa: CASSYSRQVASTDTQYF
v_call: TRBV27; clone_size: few; d_call: TRBD2; j_call: TRBJ2-3; cdr3_nt: TGTGCCAGCAGTTTAGCGGGGGGGCCGGAAGATACGCAGTATTTT; cdr3_aa: CASSLAGGPEDTQYF
v_call: TRBV20-1; clone_size: few; d_call: NA; j_call: TRBJ2-3; cdr3_nt: TGCAGTGCCCAGAGAGGAGGGGCCAGCACAGATACGCAGTATTTT; cdr3_aa: CSAQRGGASTDTQYF
v_call: TRBV4-3; clone_size: few; d_call: NA; j_call: TRBJ2-1; cdr3_nt: TGCGCCAGCAGCCGGACAGACAGCCGAACCAATGAGCAGTTCTTC; cdr3_aa: CASSRTDSRTNEQFF
v_call: TRBV30; clone_size: few; d_call: NA; j_call: TRBJ1-5; cdr3_nt: TGTGCCTGGAGTGTATTGGGGGGGAATCAGCCCCAGCATTTT; cdr3_aa: CAWSVLGGNQPQHF
v_call: TRBV5-1; clone_size: few; d_call: NA; j_call: TRBJ2-1; cdr3_nt: TGCGCCAGCAGCTTAGATTACCGCAATGAGCAGTTCTTC; cdr3_aa: CASSLDYRNEQFF
v_call: TRBV7-9; clone_size: few; d_call: TRBD1; j_call: TRBJ1-1; cdr3_nt: TGTGCCAGCAGCTTGAGACAGGGGGGCCTCACTGAAGCTTTCTTT; cdr3_aa: CASSLRQGGLTEAFF
v_call: TRBV20-1; clone_size: NA; d_call: NA; j_call: TRBJ2-7; cdr3_nt: TGCAGTGCTAGGTGGGCCCTAGGAGAGCAGTACTTC; cdr3_aa: CSARWALGEQYF
v_call: TRBV5-1; clone_size: many; d_call: NA; j_call: TRBJ2-1; cdr3_nt: TGCGCCAGCAGCTTGGTAAAGAACGACTACAATGAGCAGTTCTTC; cdr3_aa: CASSLVKNDYNEQFF
v_call: TRBV11-1; clone_size: few; d_call: NA; j_call: TRBJ2-1; cdr3_nt: TGTGCCAGCAGCTTAGGAGGGAATCTTGACAATGAGCAGTTCTTC; cdr3_aa: CASSLGGNLDNEQFF
v_call: TRBV28; clone_size: NA; d_call: NA; j_call: TRBJ2-2; cdr3_nt: TGTGCCAGCGGATTTCTAGCTACCGGGGAGCTGTTTTTT; cdr3_aa: CASGFLATGELFF
v_call: TRBV7-2; clone_size: many; d_call: NA; j_call: TRBJ2-1; cdr3_nt: TGTGCCAGCACAGCCTACAATGAGCAGTTCTTC; cdr3_aa: CASTAYNEQFF
v_call: TRBV20-1; clone_size: NA; d_call: NA; j_call: TRBJ2-3; cdr3_nt: TGCAGTGCTAGGCCGGGGCGAGGGGCTGGAGATACGCAGTATTTT; cdr3_aa: CSARPGRGAGDTQYF
v_call: TRBV2; clone_size: many; d_call: NA; j_call: TRBJ2-2; cdr3_nt: TGTGCCAGCAGCGTCACCGGGGAGCTGTTTTTT; cdr3_aa: CASSVTGELFF
v_call: TRBV5-1; clone_size: many; d_call: TRBD1; j_call: TRBJ1-2; cdr3_nt: TGCGCCAGCAGCCCCGGGACAGGGGGTGGCTACACCTTC; cdr3_aa: CASSPGTGGGYTF